The 7 T cell receptor beta chains reported below all come from one sample, sequenced in a study of STAT3 mutations in large granular lymphocyte leukemia. The table came from immunoSEQ multiplex PCR; TCRdb's copy has only in-frame clones and leaves some out. The sample carries 9,500 to 13,000 clones, around 89% recorded once. Their antigens are not known. The study's findings and limits: Every T-cell large granular lymphocyte leukemia patient had at least one immunodominant TCR beta clonotype.

The sequenced sample was peripheral blood mononuclear cells. The receptors stem from a man aged 55 to 70 with T-cell large granular lymphocyte leukemia. Some clones in this sample may be carry-over from other donors' samples.

The V and J genes are TRBV29-1 and TRBJ2-3; D remains unclear. CDR1 SQVTM and CDR2 ANQGSEA come from the germline V gene. This CDR3 has 14 amino acids. With 7 bases removed from V and 0 bases from J, the gap between germline ends came to 14 bases. For the CDR3, the DNA is TGCAGCGCCTCCCAGAGCCCTAGCACAGATACGCAGTATTTT. Its protein is CSASQSPSTDTQYF.

The chain links TRBV18 to TRBJ1-1, with a weak D call TRBD1 (5 bases). The V and J ends lost 3 bases and 3 bases respectively, with 14 bases between them. Germline CDR1 reads KGHSH; CDR2 reads LQKENI. This CDR3 comprises 15 residues. CDR3 DNA sequence: TGTGCCAGCTCACCGCTTCCGGGGGTGGACACTGAAGCTTTCTTT. Translating it yields CASSPLPGVDTEAFF.

V is TRBV2 and J is TRBJ2-7; TRBD2 aligns across 9 bases. This CDR3 is 15 amino acids long. Germline V lookup: CDR1 SNHLY, CDR2 FYNNEI. V shed 1 base, J shed 5 bases, and the junction held 6 bases outside the gene matches. CDR3 sequence reads: CASSEVAGAFNEQYF. The CDR3 coding sequence is TGTGCCAGCAGTGAAGTAGCGGGAGCGTTCAACGAGCAGTACTTC.

The chain recombines TRBV19 with TRBJ1-5; D not certain. V shed 6 bases and J shed 2 bases, with 17 bases lying between them. Germline V lookup: CDR1 LNHDA, CDR2 SQIVND (reference sequence). CDR3 length: 16 amino acids. The CDR3, as DNA: TGTGCCAGTAGCAATAAGGGAATCATGGGCAATCAGCCCCAGCATTTT. Protein: CASSNKGIMGNQPQHF.

This chain joins TRBV7-9 and TRBJ2-1; D may match TRBD1 or TRBD2 (5 bases each). V lost 3 bases and J 4 bases, leaving 19 bases between the germline ends. The CDR3 has 17 residues. The germline V gene has CDR1 SEHNR and CDR2 FQNEAQ (reference sequence). CDR3 DNA: TGTGCCAGCAGCTTGGGGAATATCGGGACCATATACAATGAGCAGTTCTTC. Translating gives CASSLGNIGTIYNEQFF.

The chain couples TRBV23-1 to TRBJ2-7, with 7 bases identical to TRBD2. TRBV23-1 is identified as an open reading frame with a role that is uncertain. The CDR3 is 16 residues long. After removal of 4 bases from V and 3 bases from J, the junction contained 12 bases not matched to a gene. CDR3 region: CASSPGTIMGYYEQYF. The CDR3 nucleotides read TGCGCCAGCAGTCCAGGGACTATTATGGGGTACTACGAGCAGTACTTC.

The rearrangement uses TRBV11-2 and TRBJ1-3; D is uncertain. Trimming removed 5 bases at V and 4 bases at J, with 9 bases between. The germline V gene encodes CDR1 SGHAT and CDR2 FQNNGV. The CDR3 consists of 13 residues. Written as DNA, the CDR3 is TGTGCCAGCAGCGGGAGCCGGGGAAACACCATATATTTT. Its protein is CASSGSRGNTIYF.